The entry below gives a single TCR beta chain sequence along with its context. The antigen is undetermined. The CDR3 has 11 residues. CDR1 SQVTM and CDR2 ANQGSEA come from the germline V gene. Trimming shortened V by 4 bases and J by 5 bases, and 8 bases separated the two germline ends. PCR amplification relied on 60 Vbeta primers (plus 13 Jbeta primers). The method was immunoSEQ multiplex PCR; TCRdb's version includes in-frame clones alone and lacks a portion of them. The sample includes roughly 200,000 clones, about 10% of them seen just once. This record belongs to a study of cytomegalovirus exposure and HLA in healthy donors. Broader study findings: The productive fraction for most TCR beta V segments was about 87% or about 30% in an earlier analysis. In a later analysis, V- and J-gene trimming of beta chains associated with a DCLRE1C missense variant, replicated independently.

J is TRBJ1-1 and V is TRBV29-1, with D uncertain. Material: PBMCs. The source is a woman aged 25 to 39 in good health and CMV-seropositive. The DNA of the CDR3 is TGCAGCGTTGTGGTCGGGACTGAAGCTTTCTTT. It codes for CSVVVGTEAFF. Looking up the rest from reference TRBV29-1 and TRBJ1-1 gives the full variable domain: SAVISQKPSRDICQRGTSLTIQCQVDSQVTMMFWYRQQPGQSLTLIATANQGSEATYESGFVIDKFPISRPNLTFSTLTVSNMSPEDSSIYLCSVVVGTEAFFGQGTRLTVV.